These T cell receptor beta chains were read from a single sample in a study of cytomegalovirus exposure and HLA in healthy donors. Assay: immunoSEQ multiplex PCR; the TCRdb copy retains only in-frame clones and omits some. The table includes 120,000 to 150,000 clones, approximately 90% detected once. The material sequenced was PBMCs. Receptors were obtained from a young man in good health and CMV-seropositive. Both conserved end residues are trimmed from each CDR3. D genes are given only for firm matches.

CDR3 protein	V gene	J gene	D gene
ASKPQQNTEAF	TRBV6-1	TRBJ1-1	NA
ASSFRDRGFADTQY	TRBV6-5	TRBJ2-3	TRBD1
ASSIIDRLYEQY	TRBV7-2	TRBJ2-7	NA
ASSDRPGQGNSGNTIY	TRBV5-1	TRBJ1-3	TRBD1
ASSESSGRNTDTQY	TRBV10-1	TRBJ2-3	TRBD2
ASSESGGGTDTQY	TRBV6-1	TRBJ2-3	NA
ASSLRRLAGESEQY	TRBV27	TRBJ2-7	TRBD2
ASSGTSGSGSYNEQF	TRBV11-3	TRBJ2-1	TRBD2
AISGQGSGNTIY	TRBV10-3	TRBJ1-3	TRBD1
ASRIQGTGNQPQH	TRBV28	TRBJ1-5	TRBD1
ASREEVNTEAF	TRBV27	TRBJ1-1	NA
AWSVMGRFGYT	TRBV30	TRBJ1-2	NA
SVEGGPPEAF	TRBV29-1	TRBJ1-1	NA
ASSTQGAPYEQY	TRBV19	TRBJ2-7	TRBD1
ATSRDLGLHEQF	TRBV15	TRBJ2-1	NA
ASSHLAGESDTQY	TRBV6-5	TRBJ2-3	TRBD2
ASSLSPRQGFPEAF	TRBV27	TRBJ1-1	NA
ASSFPLMGAVDTQY	TRBV13	TRBJ2-3	NA
SVSRATYNEQF	TRBV29-1	TRBJ2-1	NA
ASSLTQGFSYEQY	TRBV6-6	TRBJ2-7	NA
ASSTQGFSYEQY	TRBV19	TRBJ2-7	NA
ASSLAASGYKQF	TRBV6-4	TRBJ2-1	TRBD2
ASSYQGTKNIQY	TRBV6-5	TRBJ2-4	NA
ASSYGEGNQPQH	TRBV6-6	TRBJ1-5	NA
ASSSRNRNTGELF	TRBV6-5	TRBJ2-2	NA
ATSRGRGTNEKLF	TRBV15	TRBJ1-4	NA
ASTGGSYEQY	TRBV11-2	TRBJ2-7	NA
AWSVSVNTEAF	TRBV30	TRBJ1-1	NA
ASSLYNEQF	TRBV5-6	TRBJ2-1	NA
ASSLWAAKTTDTQY	TRBV27	TRBJ2-3	NA
SVGTTGTARWERETQY	TRBV29-1	TRBJ2-5	TRBD1
ASSSQVYEQY	TRBV5-6	TRBJ2-7	NA
SARDERTQY	TRBV20-1	TRBJ2-3	NA
ASSSTGAYEQY	TRBV11-2	TRBJ2-7	NA
ASSELVTDTQY	TRBV6-4	TRBJ2-3	NA
ASSPVQKNTEAF	TRBV18	TRBJ1-1	NA
ASRTADSYEQY	TRBV27	TRBJ2-7	NA
ASSPRQGGDSPLH	TRBV9	TRBJ1-6	NA
ASSSDRDNPYEQY	TRBV11-2	TRBJ2-7	NA
ASQALAGGLDTQY	TRBV6-1	TRBJ2-3	TRBD2
ASSSLPGQGAGETQY	TRBV18	TRBJ2-5	TRBD1
ASSSRDFYEQY	TRBV7-2	TRBJ2-7	NA
SVTGLAGRTADTQY	TRBV29-1	TRBJ2-3	TRBD2
ASRTRQGIYEQY	TRBV5-1	TRBJ2-7	TRBD1
ASRSPLGARTEAF	TRBV6-5	TRBJ1-1	NA
ASSIKGQFSYNEQF	TRBV19	TRBJ2-1	NA
ASSRDTNEKLF	TRBV18	TRBJ1-4	NA
ASSQGTGWGNTIY	TRBV27	TRBJ1-3	TRBD1
ASHFTGGGNQPQH	TRBV19	TRBJ1-5	NA
ASKRGTEAF	TRBV6-1	TRBJ1-1	NA